The present TCR beta chain was sequenced within a study of cytomegalovirus exposure and HLA in healthy donors. Study-wide points: Among TCR beta chains, those listed as cytomegalovirus-associated numbered approximately 150.

In its sample, this clone was seen a few times. The antigen is unknown. Germline assignment: CDR1 LNHDA and CDR2 SQIVND (reference sequence). The V end lost 8 bases, the J end lost 5 bases, and 15 bases lay between the germline ends. The CDR3 covers 13 residues. PCR primers comprised 60 Vbeta and 13 Jbeta primers. Repertoires were generated with immunoSEQ multiplex PCR, while TCRdb's copy carries only in-frame clones and drops some. The data show roughly 100,000 clones, approximately 70% seen once. Source material: PBMCs. The chain links TRBV19 to TRBJ1-1; no reliable D call. This clonotype was sampled from a man aged 40-49 years in good health and CMV-seronegative. CDR3 residues: CASLTERRTEAFF. In DNA form, the CDR3 reads TGTGCCAGTTTAACGGAAAGGAGGACTGAAGCTTTCTTT.